Each of the 11 T cell receptor beta chains below was sequenced from the same sample in a study of T cells in Graves' hyperthyroidism and ophthalmopathy. Amplification yielded TCR beta CDR3 regions, with RNA transcripts as the source. HTBI primers were the set used in a first-round RT-PCR of the TCR CDR3. TCRdb re-called the multiplex PCR reads through MiXCR, storing one row per CDR3 protein. The table records over 300,000 distinct CDR3 sequences, roughly 13% of them present only once. Sequenced material: blood. The receptors come from a woman aged 60 to 75 with Graves' hyperthyroidism.

This clonotype appeared many times. The chain couples TRBV7-9 to TRBJ2-3; 7 positions match TRBD1. Per the germline V gene, CDR1 is SEHNR and CDR2 is FQNEAQ (reference sequence). This CDR3 is built from 15 residues. With 1 base clipped from V and 2 bases from J, the junction kept 3 bases outside the gene matches. The CDR3 nucleotides are TGTGCCAGCAGCTTAGAGACAGGGCTCACAGATACGCAGTATTTT. Amino acid sequence: CASSLETGLTDTQYF.

This CDR3 is CASSVQGANWFF. The CDR3 DNA follows: TGTGCCAGCAGCGTGCAGGGGGCCAACTGGTTCTTC. The chain uses TRBV7-2 and TRBJ2-1, with 8 bases fitting TRBD1. The junction had 9 bases not matched to a gene; V was cut back by 5 bases and J by 15 bases. CDR1 and CDR2 (germline): SGHTA, FQGNSA. This CDR3 region has 12 residues.

There are a few counts of this clonotype. The rearrangement links TRBV7-2 to TRBJ1-4, with 7 bases that match TRBD1. The germline CDR1 and CDR2 sequences are SGHTA and FQGNSA. V trimming: 2 bases; J trimming: 6 bases; junction bases outside the gene matches: 6. CDR3 size: 15 residues. CDR3 DNA sequence: TGTGCCAGCAGCTTACGGGCAGGGGGGTATGAAAAACTGTTTTTT. Encoded protein: CASSLRAGGYEKLFF.

There are many counts of this clonotype. CDR3 nucleotides: TGTGCCAGCAGGCGGACAGGGGCTGAAGCTTTCTTT. This translates into CASRRTGAEAFF. This chain uses TRBV6-2 or TRBV6-3 with TRBJ1-1; TRBD1 matches 9 bases. The CDR3 covers 12 residues. The junction had 2 bases not matched to a gene; V was cut back by 6 bases and J by 6 bases. Germline loops: CDR1 MNHEY, CDR2 SVGEGT.

This clonotype was counted between two and nine times. The chain carries TRBV4-2 and TRBJ2-1, with D perhaps given as TRBD1 or TRBD2 (6 bases each). The CDR3 runs 17 residues. Germline lookup yields CDR1 LGHNA and CDR2 YNFKEQ. The V and J ends lost 0 bases and 4 bases respectively, with 16 bases between them. The chain's CDR3 is CASSQDPGEAYYNEQFF. The CDR3 DNA reads as TGTGCCAGCAGCCAAGACCCAGGGGAGGCCTATTACAATGAGCAGTTCTTC.

Worth noting for this clonotype: An end of the junction does not agree with germline; a read error may underlie this. This chain connects TRBV11-3 to TRBJ2-5; 11 nucleotides line up with TRBD1. The CDR3 loop spans 14 amino acids. Germline CDR1 is SGHNT and CDR2 is YENEEA. Here the CDR3 DNA reads TGTGCCAGCAGCAGGGACAGGGGGGAAGAGACCCGGTACTTC. As protein: CASSRDRGEETRYF.

J is TRBJ2-5 and V is TRBV7-2; 7 bases map to TRBD2. Germline V lookup: CDR1 SGHTA, CDR2 FQGNSA. This CDR3 spans 14 amino acids. Unmatched junction bases numbered 4, after V lost 3 bases and J lost 3 bases. CDR3 bases: TGTGCCAGCAGCTTCCAGGCGGGAGAAGAGACCCAGTACTTC. Translated, it gives CASSFQAGEETQYF.

This clonotype came up many times. The chain recombines TRBV12-3 or TRBV12-4 with TRBJ2-5; 11 bases align to TRBD2. V was pared by 5 bases and J by 4 bases, with 3 bases of the junction left unmatched. CDR3 length: 14 amino acids. CDR3 DNA: TGTGCCAGCAGTATCCTAGCGGGAGGAGAGACCCAGTACTTC. Its translation: CASSILAGGETQYF.

V and J are TRBV28 and TRBJ2-3; the D is unclear. The germline V gene encodes CDR1 MDHEN and CDR2 SYDVKM. The V end lost 4 bases, the J end lost 6 bases, and 14 bases lay between the germline ends. There are 14 residues in the CDR3. The CDR3 loop reads CASSWVYRWDTQYF. The CDR3 coding sequence is TGTGCCAGCAGTTGGGTCTACCGATGGGATACGCAGTATTTT. Together with reference TRBV28 and TRBJ2-3, the CDR3 gives the full variable domain: DVKVTQSSRYLVKRTGEKVFLECVQDMDHENMFWYRQDPGLGLRLIYFSYDVKMKEKGDIPEGYSVSREKKERFSLILESASTNQTSMYLCASSWVYRWDTQYFGPGTRLTVL.

This clonotype has a count of ten or more. This rearrangement joins TRBV4-1 to TRBJ2-5; TRBD1 agrees at 7 bases. V was clipped by 4 bases and J by 2 bases; unmatched bases: 7. The germline CDR1 and CDR2 sequences are MGHRA and YSYEKL. The CDR3 is 15 amino acids. The DNA for the CDR3 is TGCGCCAGCAGCCTCGGGACAGCCGGACAAGAGACCCAGTACTTC. Its translation: CASSLGTAGQETQYF.

Ten or more counts support this clonotype. This chain links TRBV11-2 with TRBJ2-1, with D hard to call. This CDR3 is 15 amino acids long. The germline V and J ends were trimmed by 4 bases and 0 bases, with 10 bases remaining between them. CDR1 is SGHAT, CDR2 FQNNGV, per germline. The CDR3 nucleotides are TGTGCCAGCAGCTCACATTTAAGCTCCTACAATGAGCAGTTCTTC. Its translation is CASSSHLSSYNEQFF.